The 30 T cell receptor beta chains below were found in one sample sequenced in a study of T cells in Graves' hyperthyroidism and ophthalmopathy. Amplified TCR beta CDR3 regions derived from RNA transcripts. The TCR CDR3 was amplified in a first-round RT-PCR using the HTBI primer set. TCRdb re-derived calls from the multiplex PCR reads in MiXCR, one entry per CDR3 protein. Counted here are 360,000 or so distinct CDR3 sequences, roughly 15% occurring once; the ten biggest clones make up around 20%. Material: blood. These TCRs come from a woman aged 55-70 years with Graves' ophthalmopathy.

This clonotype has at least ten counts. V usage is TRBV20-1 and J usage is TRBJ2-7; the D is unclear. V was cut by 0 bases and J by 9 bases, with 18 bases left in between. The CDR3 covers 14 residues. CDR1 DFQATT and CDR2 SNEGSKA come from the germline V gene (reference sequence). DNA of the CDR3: TGCAGTGCTAGAGAGTCAGCATATCTACGAGGGCAGTACTTC. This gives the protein CSARESAYLRGQYF.

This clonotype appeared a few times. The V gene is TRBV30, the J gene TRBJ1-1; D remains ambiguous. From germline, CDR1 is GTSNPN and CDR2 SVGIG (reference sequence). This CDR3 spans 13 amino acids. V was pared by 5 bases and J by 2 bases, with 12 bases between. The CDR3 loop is CAWAPQFNTEAFF. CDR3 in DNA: TGTGCCTGGGCCCCACAGTTCAACACTGAAGCTTTCTTT.

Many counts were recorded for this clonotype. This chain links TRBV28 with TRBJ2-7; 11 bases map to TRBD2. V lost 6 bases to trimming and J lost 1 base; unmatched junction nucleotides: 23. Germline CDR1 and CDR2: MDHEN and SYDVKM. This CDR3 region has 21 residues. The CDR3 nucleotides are TGTGCCAGCAGCACCCCCAGGCCGGACGCGGGGGGACTAGCGGATTCCTACGAGCAGTACTTC. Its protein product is CASSTPRPDAGGLADSYEQYF.

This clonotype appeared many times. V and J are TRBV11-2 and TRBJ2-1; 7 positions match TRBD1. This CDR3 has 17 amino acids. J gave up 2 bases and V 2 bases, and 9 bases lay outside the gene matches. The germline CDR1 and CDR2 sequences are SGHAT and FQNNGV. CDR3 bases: TGTGCCAGCAGCTTACGGTATGGCCAGGGGGCCTACAATGAGCAGTTCTTC. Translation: CASSLRYGQGAYNEQFF.

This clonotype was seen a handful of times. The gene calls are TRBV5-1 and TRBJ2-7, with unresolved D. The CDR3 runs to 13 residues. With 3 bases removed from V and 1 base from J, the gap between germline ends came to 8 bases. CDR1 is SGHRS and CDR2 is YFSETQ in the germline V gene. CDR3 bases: TGCGCCAGCAGCTCGAGGAAATCCTACGAGCAGTACTTC. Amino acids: CASSSRKSYEQYF.

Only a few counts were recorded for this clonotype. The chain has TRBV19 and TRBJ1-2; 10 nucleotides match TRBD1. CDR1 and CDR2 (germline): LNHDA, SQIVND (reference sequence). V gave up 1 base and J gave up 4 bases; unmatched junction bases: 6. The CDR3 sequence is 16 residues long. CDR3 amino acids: CASSIAPRTGGYGYTF. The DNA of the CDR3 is TGTGCCAGTAGTATAGCCCCTAGGACAGGGGGCTATGGCTACACCTTC.

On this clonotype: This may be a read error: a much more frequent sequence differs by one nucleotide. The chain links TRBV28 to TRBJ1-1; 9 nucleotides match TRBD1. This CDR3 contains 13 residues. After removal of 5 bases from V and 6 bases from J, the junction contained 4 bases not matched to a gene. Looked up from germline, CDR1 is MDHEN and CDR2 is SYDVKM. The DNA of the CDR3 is TGTGCCAGCAGTGAGCGGACAGGGGCTGAAGCTTTCTTT. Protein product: CASSERTGAEAFF.

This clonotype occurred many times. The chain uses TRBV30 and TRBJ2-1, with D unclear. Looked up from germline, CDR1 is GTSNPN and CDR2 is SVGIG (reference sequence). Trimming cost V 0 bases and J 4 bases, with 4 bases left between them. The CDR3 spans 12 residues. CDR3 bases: TGTGCCTGGAGTGTACTGTACAATGAGCAGTTCTTC. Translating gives CAWSVLYNEQFF.

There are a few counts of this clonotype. CDR3 coding DNA: TGTGCCAGCAGCCCCTTTCTAGCGGGCTCTTTCTCTGGGGCCAACGTCCTGACTTTC. It specifies CASSPFLAGSFSGANVLTF. This chain joins TRBV3-1 and TRBJ2-6; TRBD2 matches at 8 bases. In germline, CDR1 is LGHDT, CDR2 YNNKEL (reference sequence). Trimming cost V 4 bases and J 0 bases; bases outside gene matches: 11. There are 19 residues in the CDR3.

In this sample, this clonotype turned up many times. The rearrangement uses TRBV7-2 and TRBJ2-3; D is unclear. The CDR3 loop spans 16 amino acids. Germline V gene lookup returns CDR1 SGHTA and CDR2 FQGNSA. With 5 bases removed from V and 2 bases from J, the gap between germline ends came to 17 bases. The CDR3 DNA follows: TGTGCCAGCAGCCGTCCTTTTGCGGAGAACACAGATACGCAGTATTTT. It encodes CASSRPFAENTDTQYF.

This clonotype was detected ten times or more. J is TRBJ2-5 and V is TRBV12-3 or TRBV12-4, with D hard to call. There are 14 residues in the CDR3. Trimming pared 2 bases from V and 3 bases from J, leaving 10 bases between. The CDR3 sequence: CASSLRQNKETQYF. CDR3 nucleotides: TGTGCCAGCAGTTTAAGGCAGAATAAAGAGACCCAGTACTTC.

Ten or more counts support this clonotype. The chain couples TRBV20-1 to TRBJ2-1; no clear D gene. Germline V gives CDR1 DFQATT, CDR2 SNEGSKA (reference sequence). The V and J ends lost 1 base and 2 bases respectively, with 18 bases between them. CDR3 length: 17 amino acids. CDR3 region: CSARALSERAPYNEQFF. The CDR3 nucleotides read TGCAGTGCTAGAGCCTTGTCGGAAAGGGCTCCCTACAATGAGCAGTTCTTC.

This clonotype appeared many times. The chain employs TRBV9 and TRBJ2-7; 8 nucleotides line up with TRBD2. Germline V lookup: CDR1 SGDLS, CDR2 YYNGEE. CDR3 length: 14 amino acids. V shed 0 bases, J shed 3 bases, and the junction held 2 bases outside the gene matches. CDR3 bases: TGTGCCAGCAGCGTAGATCTAGCGGGCTACGAGCAGTACTTC. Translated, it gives CASSVDLAGYEQYF. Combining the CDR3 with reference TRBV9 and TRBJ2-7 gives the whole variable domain DSGVTQTPKHLITATGQRVTLRCSPRSGDLSVYWYQQSLDQGLQFLIQYYNGEERAKGNILERFSAQQFPDLHSELNLSSLELGDSALYFCASSVDLAGYEQYFGPGTRLTVT.

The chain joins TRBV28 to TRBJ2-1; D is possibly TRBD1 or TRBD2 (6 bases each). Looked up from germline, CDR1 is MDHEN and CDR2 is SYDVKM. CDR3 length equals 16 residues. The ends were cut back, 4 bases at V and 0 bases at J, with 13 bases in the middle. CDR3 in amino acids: CASSSSGAASYNEQFF. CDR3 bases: TGTGCCAGCAGTTCGTCGGGGGCGGCCTCCTACAATGAGCAGTTCTTC.

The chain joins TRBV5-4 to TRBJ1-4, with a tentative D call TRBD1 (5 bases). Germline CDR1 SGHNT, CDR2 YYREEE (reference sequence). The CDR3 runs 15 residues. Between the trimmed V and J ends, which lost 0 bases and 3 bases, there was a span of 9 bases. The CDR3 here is CASSLEAGPNEKLFF. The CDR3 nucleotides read TGTGCCAGCAGCTTGGAAGCAGGGCCTAATGAAAAACTGTTTTTT.

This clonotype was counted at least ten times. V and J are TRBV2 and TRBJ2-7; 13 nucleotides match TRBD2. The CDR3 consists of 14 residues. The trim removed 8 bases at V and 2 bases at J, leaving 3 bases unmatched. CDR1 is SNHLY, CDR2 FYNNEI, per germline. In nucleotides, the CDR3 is TGTGCCAGCTCCGGGACTAGCGGGACCTACGAGCAGTACTTC. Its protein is CASSGTSGTYEQYF.

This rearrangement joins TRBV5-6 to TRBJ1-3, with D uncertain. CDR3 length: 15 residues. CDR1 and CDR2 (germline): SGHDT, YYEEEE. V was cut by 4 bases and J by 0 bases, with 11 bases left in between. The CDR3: CASSATHNSGNTIYF. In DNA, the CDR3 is TGTGCCAGCAGCGCGACCCATAACTCTGGAAACACCATATATTTT.

This chain's CDR3 is CASSGGAYEQFF. For the CDR3, the DNA is TGTGCCAGCAGCGGAGGGGCGTATGAGCAGTTCTTC. V is TRBV4-2 and J is TRBJ2-1; perhaps TRBD2 as D (6 bases). CDR1 is LGHNA and CDR2 is YNFKEQ in the germline V gene. CDR3 length: 12 residues. The V and J ends lost 5 bases and 8 bases respectively, with 10 bases between them.

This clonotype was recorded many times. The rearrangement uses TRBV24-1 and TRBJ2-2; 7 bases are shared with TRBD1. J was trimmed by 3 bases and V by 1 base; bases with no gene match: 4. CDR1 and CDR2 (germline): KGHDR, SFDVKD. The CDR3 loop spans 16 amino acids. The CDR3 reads CATSDLGGAYTGELFF. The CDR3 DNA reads TGTGCCACCAGTGATTTAGGGGGCGCTTACACCGGGGAGCTGTTTTTT.

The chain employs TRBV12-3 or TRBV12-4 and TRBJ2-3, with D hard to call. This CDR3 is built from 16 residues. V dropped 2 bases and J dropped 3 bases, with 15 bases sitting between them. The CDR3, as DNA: TGTGCCAGCAGTTTATCTGGCGCAACGGGTACAGATACGCAGTATTTT. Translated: CASSLSGATGTDTQYF.

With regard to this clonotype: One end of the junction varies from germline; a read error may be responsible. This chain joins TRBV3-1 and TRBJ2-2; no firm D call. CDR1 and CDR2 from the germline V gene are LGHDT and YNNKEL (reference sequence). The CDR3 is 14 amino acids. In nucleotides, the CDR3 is TGTGCCAGCAGTAGGAGCGTGGCCACCAGGGAGCTGTTTTTT. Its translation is CASSRSVATRELFF.

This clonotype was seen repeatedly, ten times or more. CDR3 sequence reads: CASSVGTYTEAFF. The CDR3 DNA reads TGTGCCAGCAGTGTTGGGACGTACACTGAAGCTTTCTTT. This rearrangement joins TRBV6-1 to TRBJ1-1, with D maybe TRBD1 (5 bases). CDR3 length: 13 amino acids. The germline CDR1 and CDR2 sequences are MNHNS and SASEGT. V was trimmed by 4 bases and J by 3 bases, leaving 9 bases between them.

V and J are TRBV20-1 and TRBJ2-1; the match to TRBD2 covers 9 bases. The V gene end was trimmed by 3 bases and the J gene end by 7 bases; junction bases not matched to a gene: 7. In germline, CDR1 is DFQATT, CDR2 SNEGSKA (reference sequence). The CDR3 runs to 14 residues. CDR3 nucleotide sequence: TGCAGTGCTAGTGTGGTAGCGGGGGATAATGAGCAGTTCTTC. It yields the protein CSASVVAGDNEQFF.

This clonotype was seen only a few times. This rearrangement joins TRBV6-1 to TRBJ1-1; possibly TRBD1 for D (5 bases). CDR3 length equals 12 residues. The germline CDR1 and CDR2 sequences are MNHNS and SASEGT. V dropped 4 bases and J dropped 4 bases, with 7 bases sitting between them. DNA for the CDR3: TGTGCCAGCAGTGGCCAGGGCACTGAAGCTTTCTTT. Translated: CASSGQGTEAFF.

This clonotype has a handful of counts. This CDR3 is CASSMLGTGGVNQPQHF. In nucleotides, the CDR3 is TGTGCCAGTAGTATGCTCGGGACAGGGGGCGTAAATCAGCCCCAGCATTTT. The J gene is TRBJ1-5, the V gene TRBV19, with 12 bases fitting TRBD1. Germline loops: CDR1 LNHDA, CDR2 SQIVND (reference sequence). J lost 4 bases, V lost 3 bases, and 7 bases had no gene match. This CDR3 is 17 amino acids long.

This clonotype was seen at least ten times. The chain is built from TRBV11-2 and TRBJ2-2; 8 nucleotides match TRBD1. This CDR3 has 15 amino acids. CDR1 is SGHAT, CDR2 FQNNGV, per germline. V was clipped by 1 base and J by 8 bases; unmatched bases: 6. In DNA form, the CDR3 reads TGTGCCAGCAGCTTAGTCCAGGGGGCCCCTGGGGAGCTGTTTTTT. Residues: CASSLVQGAPGELFF.

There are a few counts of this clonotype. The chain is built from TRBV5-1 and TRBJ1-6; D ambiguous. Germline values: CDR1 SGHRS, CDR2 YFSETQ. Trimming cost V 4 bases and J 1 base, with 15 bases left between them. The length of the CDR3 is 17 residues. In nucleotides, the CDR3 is TGCGCCAGCAGCCCAACAGTCGCCGGGTCCTATAATTCACCCCTCCACTTT. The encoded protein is CASSPTVAGSYNSPLHF.

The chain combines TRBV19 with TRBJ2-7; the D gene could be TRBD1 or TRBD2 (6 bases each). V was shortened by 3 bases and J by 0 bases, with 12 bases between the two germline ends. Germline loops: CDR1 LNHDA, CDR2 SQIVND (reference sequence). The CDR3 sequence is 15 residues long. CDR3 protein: CASSIMGGASYEQYF. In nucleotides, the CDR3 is TGTGCCAGTAGTATTATGGGGGGCGCCTCCTACGAGCAGTACTTC. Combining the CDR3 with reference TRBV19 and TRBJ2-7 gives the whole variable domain DGGITQSPKYLFRKEGQNVTLSCEQNLNHDAMYWYRQDPGQGLRLIYYSQIVNDFQKGDIAEGYSVSREKKESFPLTVTSAQKNPTAFYLCASSIMGGASYEQYFGPGTRLTVT.

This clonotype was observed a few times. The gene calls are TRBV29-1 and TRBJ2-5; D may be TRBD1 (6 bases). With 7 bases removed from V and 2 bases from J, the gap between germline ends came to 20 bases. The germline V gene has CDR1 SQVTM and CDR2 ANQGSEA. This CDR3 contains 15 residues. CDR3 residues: CSASPRGQLQETQYF. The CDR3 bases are TGCAGCGCGTCCCCCCGCGGACAGTTACAAGAGACCCAGTACTTC.

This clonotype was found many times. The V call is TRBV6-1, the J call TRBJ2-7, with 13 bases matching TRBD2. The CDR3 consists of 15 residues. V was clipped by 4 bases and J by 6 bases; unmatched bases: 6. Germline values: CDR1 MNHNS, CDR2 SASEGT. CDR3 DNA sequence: TGTGCCAGCAGTGTTAGGACTAGCGGGAGCGGCGAGCAGTACTTC. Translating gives CASSVRTSGSGEQYF.